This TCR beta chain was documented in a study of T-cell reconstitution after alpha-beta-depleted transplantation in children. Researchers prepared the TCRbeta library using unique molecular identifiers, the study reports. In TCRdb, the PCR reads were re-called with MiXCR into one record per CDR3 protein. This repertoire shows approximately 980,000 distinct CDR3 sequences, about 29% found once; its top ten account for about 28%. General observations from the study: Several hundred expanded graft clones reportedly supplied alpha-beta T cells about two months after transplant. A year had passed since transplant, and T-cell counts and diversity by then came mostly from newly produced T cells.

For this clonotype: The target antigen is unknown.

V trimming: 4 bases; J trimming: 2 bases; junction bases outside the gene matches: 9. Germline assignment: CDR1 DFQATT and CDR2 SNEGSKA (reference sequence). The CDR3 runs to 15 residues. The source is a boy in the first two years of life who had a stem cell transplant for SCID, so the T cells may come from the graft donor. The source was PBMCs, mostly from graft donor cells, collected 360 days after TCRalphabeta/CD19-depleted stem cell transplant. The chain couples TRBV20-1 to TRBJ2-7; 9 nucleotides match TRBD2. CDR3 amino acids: CSAKKSGGLAYEQYF. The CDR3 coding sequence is TGCAGTGCTAAGAAGAGCGGGGGGCTTGCCTACGAGCAGTACTTC.